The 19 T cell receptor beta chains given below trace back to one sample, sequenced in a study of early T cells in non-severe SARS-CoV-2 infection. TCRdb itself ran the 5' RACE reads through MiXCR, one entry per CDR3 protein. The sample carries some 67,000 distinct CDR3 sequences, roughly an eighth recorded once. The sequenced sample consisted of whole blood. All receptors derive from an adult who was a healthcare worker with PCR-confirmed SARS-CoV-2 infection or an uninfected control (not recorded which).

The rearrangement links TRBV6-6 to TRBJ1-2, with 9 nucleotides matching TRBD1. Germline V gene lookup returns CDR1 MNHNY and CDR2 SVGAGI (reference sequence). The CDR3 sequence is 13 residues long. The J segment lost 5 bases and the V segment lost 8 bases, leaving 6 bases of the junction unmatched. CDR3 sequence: CASLAGTGYGYTF. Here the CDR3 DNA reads TGTGCCAGCCTGGCCGGGACAGGGTATGGCTACACCTTC.

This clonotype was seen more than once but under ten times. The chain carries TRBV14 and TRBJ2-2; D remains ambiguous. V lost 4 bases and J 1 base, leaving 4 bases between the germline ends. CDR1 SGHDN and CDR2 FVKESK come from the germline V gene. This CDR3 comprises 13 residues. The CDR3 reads CASSRLNTGELFF. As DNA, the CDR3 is TGTGCCAGCAGCCGACTGAACACCGGGGAGCTGTTTTTT.

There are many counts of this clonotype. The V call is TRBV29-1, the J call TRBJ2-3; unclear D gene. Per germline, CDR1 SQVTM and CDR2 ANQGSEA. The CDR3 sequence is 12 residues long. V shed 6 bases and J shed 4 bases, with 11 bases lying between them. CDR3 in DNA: TGCAGCGTCCCGTCGACGGCAGATACGCAGTATTTT. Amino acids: CSVPSTADTQYF.

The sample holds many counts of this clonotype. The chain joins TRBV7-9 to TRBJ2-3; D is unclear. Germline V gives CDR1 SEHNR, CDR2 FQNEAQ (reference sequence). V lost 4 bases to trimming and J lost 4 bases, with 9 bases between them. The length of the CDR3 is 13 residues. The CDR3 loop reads CASSSAGADTQYF. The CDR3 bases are TGTGCCAGCAGCTCCGCCGGCGCAGATACGCAGTATTTT. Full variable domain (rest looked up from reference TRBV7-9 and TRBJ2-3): DTGVSQNPRHKITKRGQNVTFRCDPISEHNRLYWYRQTLGQGPEFLTYFQNEAQLEKSRLLSDRFSAERPKGSFSTLEIQRTEQGDSAMYLCASSSAGADTQYFGPGTRLTVL.

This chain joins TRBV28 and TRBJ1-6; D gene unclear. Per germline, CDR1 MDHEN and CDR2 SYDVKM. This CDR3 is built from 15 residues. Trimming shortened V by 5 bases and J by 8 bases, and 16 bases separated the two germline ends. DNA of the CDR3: TGTGCCAGCAGTCCCAACCGGGGTATTCATTCACCCCTCCACTTT. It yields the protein CASSPNRGIHSPLHF.

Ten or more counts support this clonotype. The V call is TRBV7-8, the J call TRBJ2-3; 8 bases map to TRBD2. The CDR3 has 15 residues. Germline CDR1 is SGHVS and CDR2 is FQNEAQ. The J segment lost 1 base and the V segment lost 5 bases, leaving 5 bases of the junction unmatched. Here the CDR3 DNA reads TGTGCCAGCAGCCCGCGGGGGGCTCGCACAGATACGCAGTATTTT. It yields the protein CASSPRGARTDTQYF.

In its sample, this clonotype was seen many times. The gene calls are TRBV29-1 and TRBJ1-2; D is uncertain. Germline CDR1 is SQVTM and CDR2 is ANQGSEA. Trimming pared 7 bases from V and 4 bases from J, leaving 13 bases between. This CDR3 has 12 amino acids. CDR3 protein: CSASQGTYGYTF. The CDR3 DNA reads TGCAGCGCCTCACAAGGAACCTATGGCTACACCTTC. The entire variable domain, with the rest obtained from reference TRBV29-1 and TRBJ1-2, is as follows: SAVISQKPSRDICQRGTSLTIQCQVDSQVTMMFWYRQQPGQSLTLIATANQGSEATYESGFVIDKFPISRPNLTFSTLTVSNMSPEDSSIYLCSASQGTYGYTFGSGTRLTVV.

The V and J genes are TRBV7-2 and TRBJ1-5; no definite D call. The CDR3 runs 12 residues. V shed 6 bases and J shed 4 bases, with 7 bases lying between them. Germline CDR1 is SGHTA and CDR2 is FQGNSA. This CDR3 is CASRDPNQPQHF. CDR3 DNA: TGTGCCAGCAGGGACCCTAATCAGCCCCAGCATTTT. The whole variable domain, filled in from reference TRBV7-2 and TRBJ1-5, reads GAGVSQSPSNKVTEKGKDVELRCDPISGHTALYWYRQSLGQGLEFLIYFQGNSAPDKSGLPSDRFSAERTGGSVSTLTIQRTQQEDSAVYLCASRDPNQPQHFGDGTRLSIL.

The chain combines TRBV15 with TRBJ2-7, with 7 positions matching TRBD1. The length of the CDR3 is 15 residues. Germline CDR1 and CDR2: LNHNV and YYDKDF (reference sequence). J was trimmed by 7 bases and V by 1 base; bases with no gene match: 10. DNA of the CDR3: TGTGCCACCAGCAGAGCTACCCCGGGACAGCTAGAGCAGTACTTC. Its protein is CATSRATPGQLEQYF.

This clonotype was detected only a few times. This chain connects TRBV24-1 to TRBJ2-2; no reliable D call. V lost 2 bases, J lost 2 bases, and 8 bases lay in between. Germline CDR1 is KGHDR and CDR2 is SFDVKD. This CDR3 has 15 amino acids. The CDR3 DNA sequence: TGTGCCACCAGTGATTCTGTTATTAACACCGGGGAGCTGTTTTTT. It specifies CATSDSVINTGELFF.

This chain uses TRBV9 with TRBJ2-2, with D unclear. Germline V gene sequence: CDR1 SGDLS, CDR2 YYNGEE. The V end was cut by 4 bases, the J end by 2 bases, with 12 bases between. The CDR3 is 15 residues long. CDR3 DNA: TGTGCCAGCAGCAACCGGGCCAGCAACACCGGGGAGCTGTTTTTT. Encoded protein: CASSNRASNTGELFF.

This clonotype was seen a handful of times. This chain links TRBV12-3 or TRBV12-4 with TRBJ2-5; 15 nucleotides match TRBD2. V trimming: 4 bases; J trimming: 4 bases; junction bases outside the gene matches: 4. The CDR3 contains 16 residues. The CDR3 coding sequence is TGTGCCAGCAGTTCTGGACTAGCGGGGGGGATAGAGACCCAGTACTTC. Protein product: CASSSGLAGGIETQYF.

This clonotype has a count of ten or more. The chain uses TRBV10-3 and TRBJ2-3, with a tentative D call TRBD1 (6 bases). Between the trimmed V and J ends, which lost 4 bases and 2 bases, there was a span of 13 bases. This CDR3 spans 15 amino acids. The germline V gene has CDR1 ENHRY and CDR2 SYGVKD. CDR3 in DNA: TGTGCCATCAGTGGCCGGGACATTTTCACAGATACGCAGTATTTT. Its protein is CAISGRDIFTDTQYF.

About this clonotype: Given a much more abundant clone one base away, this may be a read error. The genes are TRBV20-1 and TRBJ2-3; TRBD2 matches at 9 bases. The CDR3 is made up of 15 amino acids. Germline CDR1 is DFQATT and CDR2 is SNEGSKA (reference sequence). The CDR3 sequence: CRPAGLAGNTDTQYF. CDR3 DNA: TGCCGCCCGGCGGGGCTAGCGGGGAACACAGATACGCAGTATTTT.

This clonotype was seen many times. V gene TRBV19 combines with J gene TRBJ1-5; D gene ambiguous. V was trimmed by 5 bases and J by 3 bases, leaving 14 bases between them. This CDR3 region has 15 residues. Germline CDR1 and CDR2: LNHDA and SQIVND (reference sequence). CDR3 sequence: CASSPGRGYNQPQHF. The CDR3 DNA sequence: TGTGCCAGTAGTCCAGGCCGGGGATACAATCAGCCCCAGCATTTT.

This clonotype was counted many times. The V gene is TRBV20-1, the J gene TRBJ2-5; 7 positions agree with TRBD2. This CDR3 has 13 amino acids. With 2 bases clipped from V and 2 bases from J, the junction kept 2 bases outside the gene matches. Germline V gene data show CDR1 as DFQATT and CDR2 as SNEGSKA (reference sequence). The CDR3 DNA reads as TGCAGTGCTAGATGGACTAGTCAAGAGACCCAGTACTTC. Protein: CSARWTSQETQYF.

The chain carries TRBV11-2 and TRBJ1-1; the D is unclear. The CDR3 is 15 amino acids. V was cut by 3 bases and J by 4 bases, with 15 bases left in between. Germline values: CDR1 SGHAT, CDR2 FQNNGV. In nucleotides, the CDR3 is TGTGCCAGCAGCTTGACGGGCCGCTGGGGCACTGAAGCTTTCTTT. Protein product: CASSLTGRWGTEAFF.

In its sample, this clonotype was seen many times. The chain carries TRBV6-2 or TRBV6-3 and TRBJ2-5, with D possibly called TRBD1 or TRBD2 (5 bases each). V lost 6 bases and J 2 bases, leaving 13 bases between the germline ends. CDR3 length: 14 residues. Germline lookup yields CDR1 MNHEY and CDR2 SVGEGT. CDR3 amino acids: CASSSPGRQETQYF. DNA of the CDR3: TGTGCCAGCAGCTCTCCGGGGCGACAAGAGACCCAGTACTTC.

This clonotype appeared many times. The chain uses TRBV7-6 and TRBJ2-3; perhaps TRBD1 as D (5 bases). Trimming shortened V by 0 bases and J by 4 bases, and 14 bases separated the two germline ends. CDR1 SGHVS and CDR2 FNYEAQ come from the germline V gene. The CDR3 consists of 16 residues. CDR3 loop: CASSLAAGSGADTQYF. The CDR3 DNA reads TGTGCCAGCAGCTTAGCCGCAGGGTCTGGGGCAGATACGCAGTATTTT.